Below, 13 T cell receptor beta chains from the same sample are listed, as sequenced in a study of graft-versus-host responses after intestinal transplantation. Assay: immunoSEQ multiplex PCR; the TCRdb copy retains only in-frame clones and omits some. The table records under 30,000 clones, approximately 85% of them present only once. The source was PBMCs, collected more than 450 days after intestinal transplant. These receptors originate from a human patient who received an intestinal transplant, so some T cells may come from the graft donor.

The chain carries TRBV6-6 and TRBJ1-5; D gene unclear. The V gene's germline CDR1 is MNHNY and CDR2 SVGAGI (reference sequence). CDR3 size: 15 residues. Deletions cut 8 bases from V and 4 bases from J, with 18 bases between. Here the CDR3 reads CASLSSLLGNQPQHF. CDR3 nucleotides: TGTGCCAGCCTGTCGTCCCTTCTAGGGAATCAGCCCCAGCATTTT.

The chain joins TRBV4-1 to TRBJ1-1; D is ambiguous. Germline loops: CDR1 MGHRA, CDR2 YSYEKL. Trimming left V 1 base short and J 1 base short, with 1 base between. CDR3 length: 12 amino acids. CDR3 in DNA: TGCGCCAGCAGCCAAGGGAACACTGAAGCTTTCTTT. Residues: CASSQGNTEAFF.

J is TRBJ1-2 and V is TRBV6-9; TRBD1 might be the D (6 bases). This CDR3 region has 12 residues. The germline V gene encodes CDR1 MNHGY and CDR2 SVAAGI. V was clipped by 4 bases and J by 4 bases, with 7 bases between them. In DNA, the CDR3 is TGTGCCAGCAGTTTACAGGGCTATGGCTACACCTTC. It is translated as CASSLQGYGYTF.

The J gene is TRBJ2-3, the V gene TRBV9; 11 bases are a match to TRBD2. The CDR3 extends over 15 amino acids. The ends lost 3 bases at V and 0 bases at J; junction bases unmatched: 0. Germline V gene lookup returns CDR1 SGDLS and CDR2 YYNGEE. The CDR3 DNA reads as TGTGCCAGCAGCGCTAGCGGGAGGAGCACAGATACGCAGTATTTT. Encoded protein: CASSASGRSTDTQYF.

The chain uses TRBV10-3 and TRBJ2-2; D uncertain. Trimming pared 2 bases from V and 0 bases from J, leaving 4 bases between. This CDR3 comprises 14 residues. Germline-derived CDR1 and CDR2 are ENHRY and SYGVKD. This CDR3 is CAISENSNTGELFF. The CDR3 coding sequence is TGTGCCATCAGTGAGAACTCGAACACCGGGGAGCTGTTTTTT.

The chain couples TRBV19 to TRBJ2-7; D call uncertain. V was trimmed by 10 bases and J by 2 bases, leaving 21 bases between them. The CDR3 contains 15 residues. Per the germline V gene, CDR1 is LNHDA and CDR2 is SQIVND (reference sequence). CDR3 sequence (DNA): TGTGCCACCTCCCGAAGTAGGACGCCTCCCTACGAGCAGTACTTC. It specifies CATSRSRTPPYEQYF.

This clone was detected only once. This chain links TRBV20-1 with TRBJ2-1, with a weak D call TRBD1 (5 bases). This CDR3 contains 10 residues. V dropped 6 bases and J dropped 6 bases, with 6 bases sitting between them. Germline-derived CDR1 and CDR2 are DFQATT and SNEGSKA (reference sequence). CDR3 DNA sequence: TGCAGTGCCCAGGGCAATGAGCAGTTCTTC. As protein: CSAQGNEQFF.

V usage is TRBV6-6 and J usage is TRBJ1-2, with TRBD1 matching over 8 bases. V was pared by 6 bases and J by 2 bases, with 2 bases of the junction left unmatched. The germline CDR1 and CDR2 sequences are MNHNY and SVGAGI (reference sequence). This CDR3 has 13 residues. The CDR3 reads CASRDRENYGYTF. CDR3 nucleotides: TGTGCCAGCAGGGACAGGGAGAACTATGGCTACACCTTC.

The chain combines TRBV30 with TRBJ1-2; D perhaps matches TRBD1 (6 bases). Looked up from germline, CDR1 is GTSNPN and CDR2 is SVGIG (reference sequence). The CDR3 is 14 amino acids. Deletions cut 4 bases from V and 2 bases from J, with 14 bases between. CDR3 in amino acids: CAWKGAGANYGYTF. The CDR3 coding sequence is TGTGCCTGGAAAGGCGCAGGGGCGAACTATGGCTACACCTTC.

This clone was seen once. The chain couples TRBV14 to TRBJ2-4; weak D call: TRBD2 (5 bases). V lost 3 bases to trimming and J lost 8 bases, with 11 bases between them. The germline CDR1 and CDR2 sequences are SGHDN and FVKESK. There are 13 residues in the CDR3. CDR3 nucleotide sequence: TGTGCCAGCAGCCACGGGGATCTGGACATTCAGTACTTC. This codes for CASSHGDLDIQYF.

The chain couples TRBV6-5 to TRBJ2-5, with TRBD1 identical over 7 bases. The CDR3 spans 12 residues. Germline CDR1 and CDR2: MNHEY and SVGAGI. Germline trimming cut 4 bases from V and 6 bases from J; bases unmatched to any gene: 2. The CDR3 here is CASSSGQQTQYF. The CDR3 region has the DNA TGTGCCAGCAGTTCGGGACAGCAGACCCAGTACTTC.

V is TRBV18 and J is TRBJ2-2; 14 nucleotides match TRBD2. Unmatched junction bases numbered 6, after V lost 3 bases and J lost 6 bases. This CDR3 has 17 residues. CDR1 is KGHSH and CDR2 is LQKENI in the germline V gene. The DNA of the CDR3 is TGTGCCAGCTCACCGCCGGGACTAGCGGGAGCGGCCGGGGAGCTGTTTTTT. Translated: CASSPPGLAGAAGELFF.

The rearrangement uses TRBV12-5 and TRBJ1-5; 12 bases fit TRBD1. V was clipped by 1 base and J by 4 bases; unmatched bases: 14. CDR1 and CDR2 from the germline V gene are LGHNT and FRNRAP. The CDR3 is made up of 20 amino acids. DNA for the CDR3: TGTGCTAGTGGTTTGGACTCCCCCCCGGGACAGGGGGCTCGGAATCAGCCCCAGCATTTT. Amino acid sequence: CASGLDSPPGQGARNQPQHF.